Listed below are T cell receptor beta chains from one sample, sequenced in a study of early T cells in non-severe SARS-CoV-2 infection. One entry per CDR3 protein, called by TCRdb with MiXCR from the 5' RACE reads. This table holds some 80,000 distinct CDR3 sequences, roughly 13% found once. Sequenced sample: whole blood. The receptors here all came from an adult who was a healthcare worker with PCR-confirmed SARS-CoV-2 infection or an uninfected control (not recorded which). CDR3s leave out the opening cysteine and the closing phenylalanine or tryptophan.

v_gene	j_gene	CDR3aa
TRBV3-1	TRBJ1-4	ASRGARGEKLF
TRBV6-6	TRBJ2-3	ASSRLAGGSTDTQY
TRBV12-3/TRBV12-4	TRBJ2-2	ASSLIAGNTGELF
TRBV15	TRBJ1-2	ATSSGRGPTYGYT
TRBV6-5	TRBJ2-7	ASSYSEEATYEQY
TRBV20-1	TRBJ1-2	SATSGQDYGYT
TRBV11-2	TRBJ2-5	ASSLGISSGARETQY
TRBV20-1	TRBJ1-6	SALGAGNSPLH
TRBV6-4	TRBJ1-5	ASSEGSNQPQH
TRBV6-4	TRBJ2-1	ASSAGTGFPNEQF
TRBV5-1	TRBJ1-6	ASSPTGQGSNSPLH
TRBV5-1	TRBJ2-6	ASSLEQGEGYGANVLT
TRBV5-4	TRBJ2-3	ASSPRDRLTDTQY
TRBV20-1	TRBJ2-1	SALTALLYNEQF
TRBV11-3	TRBJ2-1	ASSLGTGAEQF
TRBV12-3/TRBV12-4	TRBJ1-2	ASSSGGYGYT
TRBV5-5	TRBJ1-4	ASSQGTVTMEKLF
TRBV20-1	TRBJ1-1	SASAGVSTEAF
TRBV6-1	TRBJ2-2	ASSVTGNTGELF
TRBV10-3	TRBJ1-1	AISPGTREAF
TRBV5-1	TRBJ1-2	ASSLDRAYGYT